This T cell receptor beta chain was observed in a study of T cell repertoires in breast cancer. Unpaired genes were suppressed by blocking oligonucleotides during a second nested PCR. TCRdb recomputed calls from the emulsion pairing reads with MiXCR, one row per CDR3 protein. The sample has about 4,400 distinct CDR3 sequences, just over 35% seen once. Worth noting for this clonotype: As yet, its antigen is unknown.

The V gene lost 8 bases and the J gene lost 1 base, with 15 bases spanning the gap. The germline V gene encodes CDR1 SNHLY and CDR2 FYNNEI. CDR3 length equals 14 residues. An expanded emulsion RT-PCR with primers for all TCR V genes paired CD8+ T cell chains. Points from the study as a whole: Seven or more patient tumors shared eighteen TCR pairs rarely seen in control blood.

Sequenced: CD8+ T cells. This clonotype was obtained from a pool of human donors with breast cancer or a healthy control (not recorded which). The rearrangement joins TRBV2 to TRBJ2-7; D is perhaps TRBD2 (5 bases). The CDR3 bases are TGTGCCAGCTCGTGGAAGGACTCTTCCTACGAGCAGTACTTC. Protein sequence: CASSWKDSSYEQYF.